The source of this TCR beta chain is a study of blood T cell repertoires in COVID-19. The CDR3 runs 13 residues. Germline loops: CDR1 GTSNPN, CDR2 SVGIG (reference sequence). V dropped 4 bases and J dropped 1 base, with 10 bases sitting between them. In the authors' workflow: Estimates of nucleated cell counts were drawn from the amplification of reference gene primers. Some clones are missing from TCRdb's copy, which holds only in-frame ones; the method was immunoSEQ multiplex PCR. Clone size and the V and J calls come from that table; the DNA yielded D and trimming. This sample has some 89,000 clones; 90% occur once, and the top ten carry approximately 1.5%. This clone occurred a few times.

Sequencing was performed on peripheral blood. This sequence was found in a man in his fifties or sixties with acute or convalescent COVID-19. The chain carries TRBV30 and TRBJ1-1, with D possibly matching TRBD1 (6 bases). This CDR3 is CAWTPDRNTEAFF. The CDR3 nucleotides read TGTGCCTGGACCCCGGACAGGAACACTGAAGCTTTCTTT.